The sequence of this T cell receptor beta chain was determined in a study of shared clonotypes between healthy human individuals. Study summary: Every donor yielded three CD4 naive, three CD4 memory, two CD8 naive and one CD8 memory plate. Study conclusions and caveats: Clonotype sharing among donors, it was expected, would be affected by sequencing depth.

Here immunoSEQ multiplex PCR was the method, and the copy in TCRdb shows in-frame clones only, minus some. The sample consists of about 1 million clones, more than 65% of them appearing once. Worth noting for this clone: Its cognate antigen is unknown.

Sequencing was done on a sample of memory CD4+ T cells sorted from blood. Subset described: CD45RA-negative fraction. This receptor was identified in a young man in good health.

As DNA, the CDR3 is TGTGCCAGCAGTGATTTCGTTGCCCGTGGCAAGGACACCATATATTTT. This gives the protein CASSDFVARGKDTIYF. This chain links TRBV2 with TRBJ1-3; unclear D gene. CDR3 length: 16 residues. With 3 bases removed from V and 8 bases from J, the gap between germline ends came to 20 bases. CDR1 and CDR2 from the germline V gene are SNHLY and FYNNEI.